This is a list of T cell receptor beta chains from one sample in a study of T cell responses to AZD1222 COVID-19 vaccine. The table came from immunoSEQ multiplex PCR; TCRdb's copy has only in-frame clones and leaves some out. This table holds about 120,000 clones, 91% found once. The sample in question was peripheral blood, obtained on day 0 of AZD1222 vaccination. These TCRs come from an adult in good health. CDR3s include the opening cysteine and the closing phenylalanine or tryptophan. D genes are given only for firm matches. Expanded clones are given a class, and other clones once, few, many or no size at all.

abundance: .
v_gene: TRBV2
j_gene: TRBJ2-5
d_gene: .
CDR3nt: TGTGCCAGCAGGAGGGTCGCGTTGCGAGAGACCCAGTACTTC
CDR3aa: CASRRVALRETQYF

abundance: .
v_gene: TRBV7-8
j_gene: TRBJ2-7
d_gene: TRBD1
CDR3nt: TGTGCCAGCAGCTTACCTAGACAGGGTAGGAAGTACTTC
CDR3aa: CASSLPRQGRKYF

abundance: .
v_gene: TRBV6-5
j_gene: TRBJ2-7
d_gene: .
CDR3nt: TGTGCCAGCAGGGTCGGCCTTTCCTACGAGCAGTACTTC
CDR3aa: CASRVGLSYEQYF

abundance: .
v_gene: TRBV29-1
j_gene: TRBJ1-1
d_gene: .
CDR3nt: TGCAGCGTCACCGGGACATCGAACACTGAAGCTTTCTTT
CDR3aa: CSVTGTSNTEAFF

abundance: .
v_gene: TRBV27
j_gene: TRBJ2-7
d_gene: .
CDR3nt: TGTGCCAGCAGTTTACAGGGGATCGACGAGCAGTACTTC
CDR3aa: CASSLQGIDEQYF

abundance: .
v_gene: TRBV27
j_gene: TRBJ2-5
d_gene: .
CDR3nt: TGTGCCAGCCGGAAGACCGGACAAAAACAAGAGACCCAGTACTTC
CDR3aa: CASRKTGQKQETQYF

abundance: .
v_gene: TRBV24-1
j_gene: TRBJ1-2
d_gene: .
CDR3nt: TGTGCCACCAGTCCCCAGGGAGTGCCCTATGGCTACACCTTC
CDR3aa: CATSPQGVPYGYTF

abundance: .
v_gene: TRBV10-1
j_gene: TRBJ2-1
d_gene: .
CDR3nt: TGCGCCAGCAGTGAATTCACTGGGCCGGAGGGAGAGCAGTTCTTC
CDR3aa: CASSEFTGPEGEQFF

abundance: .
v_gene: TRBV6-5
j_gene: TRBJ1-1
d_gene: .
CDR3nt: TGTGCCACCAAACAGGGCCCTGAAGCTTTCTTT
CDR3aa: CATKQGPEAFF

abundance: once
v_gene: TRBV7-9
j_gene: TRBJ2-3
d_gene: .
CDR3nt: TGTGCCAGCAGCTCGGCTTGGGGAGATACGCAGTATTTT
CDR3aa: CASSSAWGDTQYF

abundance: .
v_gene: TRBV7-3
j_gene: TRBJ2-1
d_gene: .
CDR3nt: TGTGCCAGCAGCCTACTATCCGGCGGTGAGCAGTTCTTC
CDR3aa: CASSLLSGGEQFF

abundance: .
v_gene: TRBV6-6
j_gene: TRBJ2-7
d_gene: .
CDR3nt: TGTGCCAGCAGAAAGGACGGTTACGAGCAGTACTTC
CDR3aa: CASRKDGYEQYF

abundance: .
v_gene: TRBV5-8
j_gene: TRBJ2-7
d_gene: .
CDR3nt: TGTGCCAGCAGCTTTAGGGGACCCTACGAGCAGTACTTC
CDR3aa: CASSFRGPYEQYF

abundance: .
v_gene: TRBV7-9
j_gene: TRBJ2-2
d_gene: .
CDR3nt: TGTGCCAGCAGCCCGGTGGAAACCGGGGAGCTGTTTTTT
CDR3aa: CASSPVETGELFF

abundance: .
v_gene: TRBV11-1
j_gene: TRBJ2-1
d_gene: .
CDR3nt: TGTGCCAGCAGCCCTTCCAGGGGAAAGCACAATGAGCAGTTCTTC
CDR3aa: CASSPSRGKHNEQFF

abundance: .
v_gene: TRBV9
j_gene: TRBJ1-2
d_gene: TRBD1
CDR3nt: TGTGCCAGCAGCCAGGGACAGGAGTATGGCTACACCTTC
CDR3aa: CASSQGQEYGYTF

abundance: .
v_gene: TRBV7-2
j_gene: TRBJ1-2
d_gene: TRBD1
CDR3nt: TGTGCCAGCAGCTTAGACGGGACAGTCTATGGCTACACCTTC
CDR3aa: CASSLDGTVYGYTF

abundance: .
v_gene: TRBV3-1/TRBV3-2
j_gene: TRBJ1-2
d_gene: TRBD1
CDR3nt: TGTGCCAGCAGCCAAATGGACAGGGAGGGCTATGGCTACACCTTC
CDR3aa: CASSQMDREGYGYTF

abundance: .
v_gene: TRBV9
j_gene: TRBJ2-4
d_gene: TRBD1
CDR3nt: TGTGCCAGCAGCGTCGGACAGGGGAACATTCAGTACTTC
CDR3aa: CASSVGQGNIQYF

abundance: .
v_gene: TRBV2
j_gene: TRBJ2-1
d_gene: TRBD1
CDR3nt: TGTGCCAGCAGACTCCGGGACAGGGGTGTGAGTGAGCAGTTCTTC
CDR3aa: CASRLRDRGVSEQFF

abundance: .
v_gene: TRBV30
j_gene: TRBJ2-7
d_gene: .
CDR3nt: TGTGCCTGGAGTGTAGACATCCAAACCTACGAGCAGTACTTC
CDR3aa: CAWSVDIQTYEQYF

abundance: .
v_gene: TRBV10-3
j_gene: TRBJ1-1
d_gene: TRBD1
CDR3nt: TGTGCCATCAAAGAGGGACAGGGTTTGACTGAAGCTTTCTTT
CDR3aa: CAIKEGQGLTEAFF

abundance: .
v_gene: TRBV6-1
j_gene: TRBJ1-6
d_gene: .
CDR3nt: TGTGCCAGCAGTGAAGGAGCCCCCAGATCACCCCTCCACTTT
CDR3aa: CASSEGAPRSPLHF